This TCR beta chain is drawn from a study of neurological immune-mediated disorders (dated by TCRdb to about 2019). As for the study more broadly: Peripheral blood TCR-beta repertoires from HTLV-I-associated myelopathy (HAM/TSP) patients, multiple sclerosis patients and healthy controls were compared by UMI-based sequencing. The approximately 100 TCR-beta libraries included longitudinal samples, technical triplicates and paired sorted CD4+ and CD8+ T-cell subsets alongside PBMC samples. Longitudinal HAM/TSP and healthy donors were sampled at 3 time-points each (about 3-45 month intervals). The cohort comprised 60 to 75 subjects: some 15 HAM/TSP patients, some 35 multiple sclerosis patients and approximately 20 healthy controls.

The time point tag for this specimen amounts to: longitudinal time-point 3. Unsorted PBMC libraries were generated from 2 million PBMCs stored in RNAlater at -80 °C until RNA extraction. Peripheral blood was subjected to Ficoll-Hypaque density gradient centrifugation to isolate PBMCs, which were then cryopreserved in liquid nitrogen. Overall study results and their limits: TCR clonal expansion was highest in HAM/TSP patients and lowest in MS patients, with MS patients falling below even healthy controls. Across subjects, expanded clones never shared an identical CDR3 amino acid sequence, which suggests that the TCR-beta repertoires in every group were private.

Ten or more counts support this clonotype. What antigen it recognizes has not been identified. No base qualities exist here, and no much larger clone lies one base off it. To synthesize cDNA, template-switch 5'RACE was performed with a primer carrying a 10-nucleotide random unique molecular identifier so that each TCR transcript was tagged. Every sequencing run covered 15-18 subjects and yielded more than 180 million TCR-beta sequences. The RNeasy kit was used to extract total RNA. TCR-beta VDJ regions were amplified with primers for the TCR constant region and the 5'RACE anchor, using the KAPA Real-time Library Amplification kit. A first PCR added sample indexes and Illumina adaptors, after which a second PCR increased the library yield. After purification with Ampure beads, the TCR product of roughly 650 bp was size-selected on a 2% E-gel SizeSelection system. Before pooling, libraries had their quality checked on a Bioanalyzer, their concentration measured with Qubit, and their quantity determined with the Kapa Library Quantification kit. Libraries were sequenced paired-end 2 x 150 bp on an Illumina HiSeq 2500. To increase sequence diversity, roughly 24-31% phiX was spiked into each library pool. In the source study's methods: Quality-filtered reads were processed with the UMI-based MiGEC pipeline, and over 85% of raw TCR sequences were removed by the MiGEC pipeline during error correction. VDJ genes were aligned to IMGT germline references, and clonotypes were defined by unique CDR3 amino acid sequence plus V-J genes. Clonal expansion, Shannon diversity and CDR3 relatedness (CalcPairwiseDistances, ClusterSamples) were evaluated with VDJtools, and phylogenetic trees were built with CLCbio workbench. Using coefficient-of-variation modelling across technical triplicates, the study counted a clone as expanded if it had at least 8 unique UMIs. TCRdb cleaned the public reads at Q25 with fastp, built clones with MiXCR and kept in-frame beta chains. Rows are unified per CDR3 protein, each entry keeping the most common DNA and genes. The V and J calls follow TCRdb's processing rather than the paper's. The sample contains approximately 100,000 distinct CDR3 sequences, roughly a tenth of them found a single time. The ten largest make up more than 2.5% of the sample.

The germline V gene sets CDR1 to SGHRS and CDR2 to YFSETQ. V sheds 0 bases and J sheds 1 base, leaving 6 bases between their ends. The CDR3 starts with the cysteine, ends with the phenylalanine, and has 14 residues. Only CDR3 DNA remains: 42 bases, in frame from the first base. Sequencing was performed on PBMCs. The clonotype originates from a female donor with HTLV-1-associated myelopathy (HAM/TSP). The rearranged chain carries TRBV5-1 and TRBJ2-3, with an unclear D gene assignment. The CDR3 in this case is CASSLGVGTDTQYF. The nucleotide sequence reads as follows: TGCGCCAGCAGCTTGGGGGTCGGCACAGATACGCAGTATTTT.